The clone carrying this T cell receptor (beta chain) was counted at least ten times. Four PCR rounds used nested alpha and beta constant region primers plus the SP2 primer. TCRdb re-called the 5' RACE reads through MiXCR, storing one row per CDR3 protein. The table lists roughly 56,000 distinct CDR3 sequences, about 7% of them singletons, with more than 9.5% in the top ten. The data were obtained in a study of naive and memory T cell subsets. A UMI-containing oligonucleotide was joined by 3' ligation to the TCR cDNA template. Cells were not sorted; total RNA input targeted roughly 1 to 1000 ng. The CDR3 length is 16 residues. Trimming removed 0 bases from V and 3 bases from J, with 14 bases in between. Germline CDR1 reads SEHNR; CDR2 reads FQNEAQ (reference sequence).

The origin of this receptor is a male donor in good health. The chain is built from TRBV7-9 and TRBJ1-1; unclear D gene. DNA for the CDR3: TGTGCCAGCAGCTTAGCGCGGGGAGGGCAGGACACTGAAGCTTTCTTT. It codes for CASSLARGGQDTEAFF.